This T cell receptor (beta chain) is from a study of CD8+CD57+ T cells in acquired aplastic anemia. Genomic DNA served as template for TCR beta VDJ and CDR3 profiling. TCRdb itself ran the reads through MiXCR, one entry per CDR3 protein. The sample lists 160,000 or so distinct CDR3 sequences, 47% occurring once. Only patients with CD8+CD57+ cell expansion on flow cytometry were chosen for sequencing. This clonotype occurred many times. V was clipped by 0 bases and J by 2 bases, with 5 bases between them. CDR3 length: 13 residues. From germline, CDR1 is SQVTM and CDR2 ANQGSEA. The genes are TRBV29-1 and TRBJ2-1; D is unclear. Sequences were obtained from sorted CD4+, CD8+, or CD8+CD57+ T cells (not recorded which) from PBMCs. This TCR came from a human donor with aplastic anemia. The CDR3 coding sequence is TGCAGCGTTGAAGAACAGACCTACAATGAGCAGTTCTTC. Translation gives CSVEEQTYNEQFF.